The 10 T cell receptor beta chains given below trace back to one sample, sequenced in a study of T cells after yellow fever vaccination. MiXCR, applied by TCRdb to the 5' RACE reads, yields one record per CDR3 protein. The data show hundreds of thousands of distinct CDR3 sequences, approximately 12% seen once. The sample consisted of PBMCs, taken on the day of the yellow fever booster vaccination. The receptors shown here come from a man younger than 40 who received the YFV17D yellow fever vaccine.

V gene TRBV12-3 or TRBV12-4 combines with J gene TRBJ2-7; D is possibly TRBD1 (5 bases). V dropped 3 bases and J dropped 6 bases, with 15 bases sitting between them. The CDR3 length is 14 residues. DNA of the CDR3: TGTGCCAGCAGTTTGACAGCTAAATATACCGAGCAGTACTTC. This encodes CASSLTAKYTEQYF.

This clonotype was detected only a few times. The rearrangement joins TRBV6-4 to TRBJ2-7, with D possibly being TRBD2 (6 bases). CDR1 MRHNA and CDR2 SNTAGT come from the germline V gene. This CDR3 is built from 13 residues. Trimming left V 9 bases short and J 7 bases short, with 19 bases between. CDR3 protein: CAREEGEPREQYF. CDR3 DNA sequence: TGTGCCAGGGAGGAGGGAGAGCCGCGGGAGCAGTACTTC.

This clonotype was seen only a few times. This chain joins TRBV10-3 and TRBJ2-7, with D unresolved. Germline V gene data show CDR1 as ENHRY and CDR2 as SYGVKD. V was cut by 1 base and J by 6 bases, with 10 bases left in between. This CDR3 contains 13 residues. The CDR3 loop is CAISELTKGEQYF. CDR3 bases: TGTGCCATCAGTGAGTTGACAAAGGGCGAGCAGTACTTC.

This clonotype was picked up a small number of times. This rearrangement joins TRBV10-3 to TRBJ1-1; tentatively, D is TRBD1 (5 bases). The CDR3 has 11 amino acids. V was pared by 7 bases and J by 8 bases, with 11 bases between. CDR1 is ENHRY, CDR2 SYGVKD, per germline. CDR3 in amino acids: CAITSREEAFF. The CDR3 coding sequence is TGTGCCATCACGTCCAGGGAAGAAGCTTTCTTT.

In this sample, this clonotype turned up a few times. The CDR3 DNA reads as TGCAGTGCCACACTAGCGGGAGGGAGGAACATTCAGTACTTC. It yields the protein CSATLAGGRNIQYF. The chain combines TRBV20-1 with TRBJ2-4; TRBD2 agrees at 13 bases. This CDR3 contains 14 residues. With 6 bases clipped from V and 7 bases from J, the junction kept 6 bases outside the gene matches. Germline CDR1 DFQATT, CDR2 SNEGSKA (reference sequence).

The chain links TRBV6-1 to TRBJ1-1; D not certain. V lost 7 bases and J lost 6, with 18 bases in between. Germline V CDR1 and CDR2: MNHNS, SASEGT. This CDR3 is built from 14 residues. CDR3 region: CASTVKTAASEAFF. The CDR3 nucleotides read TGTGCCAGCACCGTTAAAACGGCCGCTTCTGAAGCTTTCTTT.

This clonotype came up a few times. The J gene is TRBJ2-5, the V gene TRBV7-8, with TRBD1 identical over 9 bases. The germline V gene encodes CDR1 SGHVS and CDR2 FQNEAQ. V lost 4 bases to trimming and J lost 4 bases; unmatched junction nucleotides: 7. The CDR3 runs 15 residues. Here the CDR3 DNA reads TGTGCCAGCAGCTCTTACCGGGACAGGGCAGAGACCCAGTACTTC. This sequence encodes CASSSYRDRAETQYF.

V gene TRBV29-1 combines with J gene TRBJ2-7; 7 nucleotides match TRBD1. The trim removed 6 bases at V and 6 bases at J, leaving 5 bases unmatched. CDR1 SQVTM and CDR2 ANQGSEA come from the germline V gene. This CDR3 spans 11 amino acids. The chain's CDR3 is CSVRQGAEQYF. CDR3 bases: TGCAGCGTAAGACAGGGTGCCGAGCAGTACTTC.

This clonotype was detected only a few times. The V gene is TRBV7-9, the J gene TRBJ2-2; 10 bases are shared with TRBD2. This CDR3 spans 17 amino acids. In germline, CDR1 is SEHNR, CDR2 FQNEAQ (reference sequence). The V segment lost 7 bases and the J segment 4 bases; nucleotides outside the gene matches: 12. The CDR3 DNA is TGTGCCAGCAAGCCAGCGGGAGGGCTTTCTGGCACCGGGGAGCTGTTTTTT. Translated: CASKPAGGLSGTGELFF.

This clonotype was counted between two and nine times. V is TRBV7-2 and J is TRBJ2-1, with D possibly matching TRBD2 (5 bases). The CDR3 totals 13 residues. Trimming took 2 bases from V and 6 from J, leaving 8 bases between them. Germline V gives CDR1 SGHTA, CDR2 FQGNSA. The CDR3: CASSLQLGNEQFF. Here the CDR3 DNA reads TGTGCCAGCAGCTTACAACTAGGCAATGAGCAGTTCTTC. Filled out from reference TRBV7-2 and TRBJ2-1, the complete variable domain reads GAGVSQSPSNKVTEKGKDVELRCDPISGHTALYWYRQSLGQGLEFLIYFQGNSAPDKSGLPSDRFSAERTGGSVSTLTIQRTQQEDSAVYLCASSLQLGNEQFFGPGTRLTVL.